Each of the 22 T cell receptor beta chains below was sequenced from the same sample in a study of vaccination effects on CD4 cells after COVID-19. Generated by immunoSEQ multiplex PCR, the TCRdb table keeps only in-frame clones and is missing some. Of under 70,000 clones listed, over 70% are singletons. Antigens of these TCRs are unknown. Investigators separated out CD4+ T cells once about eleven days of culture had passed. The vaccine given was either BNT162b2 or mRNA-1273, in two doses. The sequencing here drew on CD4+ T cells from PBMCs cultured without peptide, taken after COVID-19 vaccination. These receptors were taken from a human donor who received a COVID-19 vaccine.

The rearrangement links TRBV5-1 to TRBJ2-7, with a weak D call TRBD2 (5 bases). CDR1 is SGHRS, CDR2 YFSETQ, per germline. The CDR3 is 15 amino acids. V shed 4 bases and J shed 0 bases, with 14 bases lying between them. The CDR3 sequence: CASSLQPGVSYEQYV. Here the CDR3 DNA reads TGCGCCAGCAGCCTGCAGCCCGGGGTCTCCTACGAGCAGTACGTC.

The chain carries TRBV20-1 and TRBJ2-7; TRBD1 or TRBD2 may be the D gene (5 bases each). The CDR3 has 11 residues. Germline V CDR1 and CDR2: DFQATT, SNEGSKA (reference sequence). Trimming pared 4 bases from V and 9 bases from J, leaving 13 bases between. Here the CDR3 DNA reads TGCAGTGCTATTTCTGGGGGAGTGCAGTACGTC. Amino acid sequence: CSAISGGVQYV.

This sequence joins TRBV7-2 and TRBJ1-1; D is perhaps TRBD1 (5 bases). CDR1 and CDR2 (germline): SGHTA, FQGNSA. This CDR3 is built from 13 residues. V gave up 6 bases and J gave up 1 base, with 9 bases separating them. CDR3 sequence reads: CASSRGQNTEAFF. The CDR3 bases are TGTGCCAGCAGTCGCGGACAGAACACTGAAGCTTTCTTT. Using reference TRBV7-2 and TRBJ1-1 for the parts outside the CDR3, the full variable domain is GAGVSQSPSNKVTEKGKDVELRCDPISGHTALYWYRQSLGQGLEFLIYFQGNSAPDKSGLPSDRFSAERTGGSVSTLTIQRTQQEDSAVYLCASSRGQNTEAFFGQGTRLTVV.

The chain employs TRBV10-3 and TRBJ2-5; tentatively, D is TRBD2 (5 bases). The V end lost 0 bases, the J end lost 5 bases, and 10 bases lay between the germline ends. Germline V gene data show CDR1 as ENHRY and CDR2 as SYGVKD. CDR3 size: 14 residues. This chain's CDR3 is CAISESSGLETQYF. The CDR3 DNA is TGTGCCATCAGTGAGTCCTCGGGATTGGAGACCCAGTACTTC.

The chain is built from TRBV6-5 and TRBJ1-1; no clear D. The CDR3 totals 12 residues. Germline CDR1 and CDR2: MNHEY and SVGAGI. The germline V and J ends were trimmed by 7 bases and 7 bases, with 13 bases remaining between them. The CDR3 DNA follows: TGTGCCAGCACCCCAATGGTTGGTGAAGCTTTCTTT. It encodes CASTPMVGEAFF.

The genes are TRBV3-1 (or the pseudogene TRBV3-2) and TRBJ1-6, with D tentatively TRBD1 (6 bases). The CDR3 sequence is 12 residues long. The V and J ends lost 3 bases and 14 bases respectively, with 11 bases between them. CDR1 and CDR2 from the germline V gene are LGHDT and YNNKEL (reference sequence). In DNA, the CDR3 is TGTGCCAGCAGCCAGGCGGACAGAGCCCTCCACTTT. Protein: CASSQADRALHF.

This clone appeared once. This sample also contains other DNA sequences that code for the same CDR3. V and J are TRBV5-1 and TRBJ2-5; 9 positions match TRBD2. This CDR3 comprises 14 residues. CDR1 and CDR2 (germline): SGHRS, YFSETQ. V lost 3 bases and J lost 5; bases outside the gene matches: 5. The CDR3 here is CASSSGTSLETQYF. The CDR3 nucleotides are TGCGCCAGCAGCTCCGGGACTAGCCTGGAGACCCAGTACTTC.

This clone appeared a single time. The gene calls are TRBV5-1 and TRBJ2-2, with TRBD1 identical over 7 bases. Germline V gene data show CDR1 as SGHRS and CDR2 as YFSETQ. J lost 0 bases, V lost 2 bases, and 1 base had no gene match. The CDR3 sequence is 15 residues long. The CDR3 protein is CASSFGTANTGELFF. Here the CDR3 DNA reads TGCGCCAGCAGCTTCGGGACAGCGAACACCGGGGAGCTGTTTTTT.

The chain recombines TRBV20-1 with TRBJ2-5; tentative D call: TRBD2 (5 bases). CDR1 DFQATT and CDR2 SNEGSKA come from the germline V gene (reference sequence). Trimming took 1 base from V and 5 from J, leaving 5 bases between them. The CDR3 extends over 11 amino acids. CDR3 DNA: TGCAGTGCTAGAGGGAGGGAGACCCAGTACTTC. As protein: CSARGRETQYF.

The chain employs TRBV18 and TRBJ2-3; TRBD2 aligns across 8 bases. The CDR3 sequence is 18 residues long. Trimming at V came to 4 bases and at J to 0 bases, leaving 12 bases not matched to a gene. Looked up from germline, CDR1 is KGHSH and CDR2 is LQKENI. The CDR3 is CASSLTGTRDASTDTQYF. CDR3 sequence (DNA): TGTGCCAGCTCACTCACCGGGACTAGAGACGCTAGCACAGATACGCAGTATTTT. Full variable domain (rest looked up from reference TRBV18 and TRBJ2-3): NAGVMQNPRHLVRRRGQEARLRCSPMKGHSHVYWYRQLPEEGLKFMVYLQKENIIDESGMPKERFSAEFPKEGPSILRIQQVVRGDSAAYFCASSLTGTRDASTDTQYFGPGTRLTVL.

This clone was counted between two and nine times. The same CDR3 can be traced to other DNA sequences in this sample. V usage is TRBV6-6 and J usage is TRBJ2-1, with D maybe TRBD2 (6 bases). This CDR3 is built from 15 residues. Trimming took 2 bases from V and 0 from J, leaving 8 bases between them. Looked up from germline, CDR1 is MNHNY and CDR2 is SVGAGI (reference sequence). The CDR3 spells CASSYGGSSYNEQFF. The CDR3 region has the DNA TGTGCCAGCAGTTACGGGGGGAGCTCCTACAATGAGCAGTTCTTC.

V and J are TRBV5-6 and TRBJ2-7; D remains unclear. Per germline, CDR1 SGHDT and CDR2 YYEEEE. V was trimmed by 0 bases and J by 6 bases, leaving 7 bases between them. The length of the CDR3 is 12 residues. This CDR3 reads CASSLATGEQYV. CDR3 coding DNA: TGTGCCAGCAGCTTGGCAACGGGCGAGCAGTACGTC.

CDR3: CASGGLQDTQYF. The CDR3, as DNA: TGCGCCAGCGGAGGACTACAAGATACGCAGTATTTT. The rearrangement links TRBV5-1 to TRBJ2-3; maybe TRBD2 (6 bases). This CDR3 has 12 residues. Between the trimmed V and J ends, which lost 7 bases and 5 bases, there was a span of 11 bases. Germline lookup yields CDR1 SGHRS and CDR2 YFSETQ.

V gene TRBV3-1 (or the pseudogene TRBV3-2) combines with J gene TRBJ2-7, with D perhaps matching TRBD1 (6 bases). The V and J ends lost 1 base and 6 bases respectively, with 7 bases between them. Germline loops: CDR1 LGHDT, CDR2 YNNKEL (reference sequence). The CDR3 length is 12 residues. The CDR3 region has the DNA TGTGCCAGCAGCCAAGCAGGGGCCGAGCAGTACGTC. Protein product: CASSQAGAEQYV.

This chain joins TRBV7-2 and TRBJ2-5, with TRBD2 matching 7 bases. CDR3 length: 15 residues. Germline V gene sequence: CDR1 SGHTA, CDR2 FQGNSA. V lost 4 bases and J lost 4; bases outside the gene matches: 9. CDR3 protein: CASSSGGGSGETQYF. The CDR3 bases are TGTGCCAGCAGCTCTGGGGGGGGGTCGGGAGAGACCCAGTACTTC.

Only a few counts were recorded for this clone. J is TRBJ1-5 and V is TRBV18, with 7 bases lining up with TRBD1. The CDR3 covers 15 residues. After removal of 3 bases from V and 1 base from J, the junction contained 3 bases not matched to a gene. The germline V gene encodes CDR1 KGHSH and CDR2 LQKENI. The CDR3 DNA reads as TGTGCCAGCTCACCCTCAGGGGGAAGCAATCAGCCCCAGCATTTT. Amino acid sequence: CASSPSGGSNQPQHF.

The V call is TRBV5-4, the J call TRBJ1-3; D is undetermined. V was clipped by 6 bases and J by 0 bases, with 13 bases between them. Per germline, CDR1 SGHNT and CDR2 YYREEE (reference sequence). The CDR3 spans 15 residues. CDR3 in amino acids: CASTRTGSSGNTIYF. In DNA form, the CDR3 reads TGTGCCAGCACCCGGACTGGAAGCTCTGGAAACACCATATATTTT.

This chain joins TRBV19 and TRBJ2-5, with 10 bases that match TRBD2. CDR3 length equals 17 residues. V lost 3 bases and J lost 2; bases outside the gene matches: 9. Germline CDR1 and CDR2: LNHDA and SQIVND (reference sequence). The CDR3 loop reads CASSILGTSAKQETQYF. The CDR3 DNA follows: TGTGCCAGTAGTATCCTTGGGACTAGCGCGAAACAAGAGACCCAGTACTTC. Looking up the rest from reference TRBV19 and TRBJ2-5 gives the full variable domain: DGGITQSPKYLFRKEGQNVTLSCEQNLNHDAMYWYRQDPGQGLRLIYYSQIVNDFQKGDIAEGYSVSREKKESFPLTVTSAQKNPTAFYLCASSILGTSAKQETQYFGPGTRLLVL.

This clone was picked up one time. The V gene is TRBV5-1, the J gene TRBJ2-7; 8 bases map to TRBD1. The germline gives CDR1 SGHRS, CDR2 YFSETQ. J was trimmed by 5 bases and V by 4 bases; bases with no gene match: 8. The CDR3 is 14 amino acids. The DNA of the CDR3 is TGCGCCAGCAGCGAGGGACAGGAGGTCCACGAGCAGTACGTC. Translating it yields CASSEGQEVHEQYV.

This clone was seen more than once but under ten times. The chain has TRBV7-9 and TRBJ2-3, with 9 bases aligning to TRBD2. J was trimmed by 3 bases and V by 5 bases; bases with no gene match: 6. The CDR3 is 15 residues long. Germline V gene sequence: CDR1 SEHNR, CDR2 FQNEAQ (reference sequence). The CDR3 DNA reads TGTGCCAGCAGCACATATAGCGGGGGTACAGATACGCAGTATTTT. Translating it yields CASSTYSGGTDTQYF. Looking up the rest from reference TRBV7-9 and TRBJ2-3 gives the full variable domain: DTGVSQNPRHKITKRGQNVTFRCDPISEHNRLYWYRQTLGQGPEFLTYFQNEAQLEKSRLLSDRFSAERPKGSFSTLEIQRTEQGDSAMYLCASSTYSGGTDTQYFGPGTRLTVL.

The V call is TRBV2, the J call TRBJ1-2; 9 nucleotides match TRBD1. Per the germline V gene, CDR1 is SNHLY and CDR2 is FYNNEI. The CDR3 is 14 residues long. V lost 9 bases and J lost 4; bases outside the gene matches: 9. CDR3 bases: TGTGCCAGTGGAGGAGACAGGGGGACCTATGGCTACACCTTC. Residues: CASGGDRGTYGYTF.

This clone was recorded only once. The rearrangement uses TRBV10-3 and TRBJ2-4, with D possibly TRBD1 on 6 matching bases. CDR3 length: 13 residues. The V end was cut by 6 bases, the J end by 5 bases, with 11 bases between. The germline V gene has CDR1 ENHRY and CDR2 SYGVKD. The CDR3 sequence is CAISTNRENIQYF. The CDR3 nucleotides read TGTGCCATCAGCACTAACAGGGAAAACATTCAGTACTTC.